Sequencing of this T cell receptor beta chain was carried out in a study of Ad26.COV2.S vaccination and SARS-CoV-2 variants. Points from the study as a whole: Analyses that measured TCR breadth and depth may have underestimated total T cell responses. Those who received vaccine or placebo ended up with similar non-spike TCR breadth. Substantial response breadth was reportedly seen for spike-specific CD8+ and CD4+ T cells after vaccination. Vaccinees showed greater spike-specific TCR breadth than placebo recipients.

CDR3 length equals 16 residues. The V and J ends lost 5 bases and 2 bases, in that order; junction bases with no gene match: 12. Germline lookup yields CDR1 SEHNR and CDR2 FQNEAQ (reference sequence). Libraries were prepared by immunoSEQ multiplex PCR; TCRdb keeps only in-frame clonotypes and omits some of them. The sample shows under 95,000 clones, more than 65% of them seen only once. As concerns this clone: Antigen: not known.

The clonotype originates from a human donor who had recovered from COVID-19. Sequencing used peripheral blood, obtained after recovery from COVID-19. The chain recombines TRBV7-9 with TRBJ2-7; 7 bases are shared with TRBD2. CDR3 in amino acids: CASSPARGETPYEQYF. DNA of the CDR3: TGTGCCAGCAGCCCGGCCCGGGGGGAGACTCCCTACGAGCAGTACTTC.